The present T cell receptor (beta chain) was sequenced within a study of blood T cell repertoires in COVID-19. Study at large: From the United States, Italy and Spain came samples of acute and convalescent COVID-19. T cells, B-cell-depleted T cells, or PBMCs provided the cDNA or gDNA that served as material.

This CDR3 region has 15 residues. Trimming left V 3 bases short and J 1 base short, with 15 bases between. Germline CDR1 is SQVTM and CDR2 is ANQGSEA. This table comes from immunoSEQ multiplex PCR, and its TCRdb copy is limited to in-frame clones, with some not included. The top ten clones hold around 10% of a sample with 150,000 to 200,000 clones, approximately 80% of them seen once. The genes are TRBV29-1 and TRBJ1-1; no firm D call. Sequenced input: peripheral blood. The TCR comes from a woman in her forties with COVID-19, enrolled during active disease. The CDR3 here is CSVERSGAGNTEAFF. In DNA form, the CDR3 reads TGCAGCGTTGAGAGAAGCGGAGCGGGGAACACTGAAGCTTTCTTT.